This T cell receptor (beta chain) appears in the sequencing data of a study of T cell responses to AZD1222 COVID-19 vaccine (dated by TCRdb to about 2021). Study-level background: AZD1222 recipients with second doses at about 4 weeks or about 12 weeks were pooled, because spike-specific TCR depth and breadth did not differ between schedules. A total of around 240 trial participants underwent TCR sequencing, of whom around 200 received two doses of AZD1222 and 26 received two doses of the MenACWY control vaccine. Enrollment into the trials was organized by age into subgroups of 18-55, 56-69 and 70-plus years, and those subgroups contained about 150, 27 and 61 TCR-sequenced participants, respectively. General study outcomes and caveats: Nearly half of unique spike-specific TCRs reportedly recognized epitopes outside regions mutated in the B.1.351 and B.1.1.7 variants. After two AZD1222 doses, both the breadth and the depth of spike-specific TCRs were significantly higher than at day 0 and than in MenACWY recipients. Because no day 14 peak-response samples were available, repertoires were characterized only after the peak T cell response. Participants were mostly white British and included more females than males, and it was suggested by the authors that clonal diversity may have been underestimated. In the small 56-69-year group, the increase in depth fell short of significance, most likely because of low power. The whole spike protein was spanned by vaccine-associated CD4 TCRs, and dominant responses were seen in regions 160-218 and 743-854. Only six AZD1222 recipients were SARS-CoV-2 seropositive at baseline, limiting conclusions about previously exposed vaccinees.

On this clone itself: Its antigen remains undetermined. Base qualities were left out, and no much larger clone turns up one base away.

The time point label on this specimen signifies: baseline before first vaccination. The vaccinee samples were drawn from two UK trials, COV001 and COV002, one of which was a single-blind randomized controlled phase 2/3 trial testing AZD1222 (ChAdOx1 nCoV-19) in healthy adults. For TCRbeta chain sequencing, PBMC samples from trial participants were taken at day 0 and at day 28 after the second dose. The CDR3 regions of human TCRbeta chains were subjected to immunosequencing. Under the source paper's analysis protocol: Repertoire TCRs were checked for matches against a reference library of SARS-CoV-2-specific TCRs that had been generated using the MIRA antigen-specificity platform. Breadth was defined as the fraction of unique TCRs that were SARS-CoV-2-associated. Depth was defined as the fraction of total T cells that were SARS-CoV-2-associated. Each spike-specific TCR was assigned to its reactive spike region and to a CD4 or CD8 class using the MIRA data. Log10-transformed breadth and depth values were compared by one-way ANOVA with Sidak's multiple comparisons tests. TCRdb mirrors the immuneACCESS table, restricted to in-frame sequences. Some clones are absent from its copies; in checked studies, under half trace to an unresolved V gene, and the reason for the others is unknown. The V and J calls and clone size come from that table; D and trimming were worked out from the DNA. For this sample there are 110,000 to 150,000 clones; under 95% appear just once. The leading ten clones occupy around 3% of the sample.

This receptor was identified in an adult in good health. This material consisted of peripheral blood, taken on day 0 of AZD1222 vaccination.

Read as DNA, the sequence is TGCGCCAGCAGCCAAGCTCTAGCGGGAGTATTGACCTACAATGAGCAGTTCTTC. The translation is CASSQALAGVLTYNEQFF. This receptor chain uses TRBV4-1 and TRBJ2-1, with TRBD2 identical over 10 junction bases. As encoded in the germline V gene, CDR1 is MGHRA while CDR2 is YSYEKL. V is trimmed back by 1 base and J by 2 bases, and the junction contains 8 bases that no gene match accounts for. Inclusive of the bounding cysteine and phenylalanine, the CDR3 is 18 residues long. Only the CDR3 region is kept as DNA, spanning 54 bases read in frame from base 1.